Listed below are T cell receptor beta chains from one sample, sequenced in a study of blood T cell repertoires in COVID-19. Profiling relied on immunoSEQ multiplex PCR, and the TCRdb table lists in-frame clones only, not all of them. In the table there are roughly 360,000 clones, 70% to 90% of which are singletons. The material sequenced was PBMCs or T cells enriched from blood (not recorded which). The origin of the receptors is a woman in her thirties with acute COVID-19. CDR3s include the opening cysteine and the closing phenylalanine or tryptophan. D genes are given only for firm matches.

TRBV5-6	13	TRBD1	TRBJ1-1	CASSLDRGTEAFF	TGTGCCAGCAGCTTGGACAGGGGAACTGAAGCTTTCTTT
TRBV24-1	13	.	TRBJ2-1	CATSEAGRNEQFF	TGTGCCACCAGTGAGGCAGGGCGCAATGAGCAGTTCTTC
TRBV30	13	.	TRBJ1-6	CAWSDMGDSPLHF	TGTGCCTGGAGTGATATGGGAGATTCACCCCTCCACTTT
TRBV28	18	TRBD1	TRBJ1-5	CASSPLRDRGYSNQPQHF	TGTGCCAGCAGTCCCCTCCGGGACAGGGGCTATAGCAATCAGCCCCAGCATTTT
TRBV7-2	15	TRBD1	TRBJ2-7	CASSLEGTGSYEQYF	TGTGCCAGCAGCTTAGAGGGGACAGGTTCCTACGAGCAGTACTTC
TRBV12-3/TRBV12-4	12	.	TRBJ2-1	CASSLGENEQFF	TGTGCCAGCAGCCTGGGAGAAAATGAGCAGTTCTTC
TRBV5-6	19	.	TRBJ1-6	CASSPPIRQGNSYNSPLHF	TGTGCCAGCAGCCCCCCCATCCGGCAGGGAAACTCCTATAATTCACCCCTCCACTTT
TRBV5-1	13	.	TRBJ1-5	CASSQQVGQPQHF	TGCGCCAGCAGTCAACAGGTAGGGCAGCCCCAGCATTTT
TRBV5-1	21	TRBD2	TRBJ2-7	CASSLFNFPGLAGLTSYEQYF	TGCGCCAGCAGCTTGTTTAATTTTCCGGGACTAGCGGGGCTGACGTCCTACGAGCAGTACTTC
TRBV7-2	18	TRBD2	TRBJ2-1	CASSLALAGGRSYNEQFF	TGTGCCAGCAGCTTAGCGCTAGCGGGGGGGCGCTCCTACAATGAGCAGTTCTTC